Sequencing of this TCR beta chain was carried out in a study of T cells in Graves' hyperthyroidism and ophthalmopathy. RNA transcripts were the template for amplifying TCR beta CDR3 regions. TCR CDR3 underwent first-round RT-PCR with the HTBI primer set. TCRdb redid the calling of the multiplex PCR reads with MiXCR, one entry per CDR3 protein. The sample comprises some 350,000 distinct CDR3 sequences, about 18% of which are singletons, and around 3.4% rests with the top ten. This clonotype was found many times. Its cognate antigen is unknown. Findings and limits, study-wide: Blood held most thyroid clonotypes expanded above 0.001 frequency.

Germline V gene sequence: CDR1 MGHRA, CDR2 YSYEKL. The ends were cut back, 4 bases at V and 1 base at J, with 14 bases in the middle. This CDR3 region has 15 residues. J is TRBJ2-7 and V is TRBV4-1, with D uncertain. Sample: blood. The sequence came from a woman aged 18-29 years with Graves' hyperthyroidism. The CDR3 spells CASSPSPARSYEQYF. CDR3 bases: TGCGCCAGCAGCCCGTCCCCCGCTCGGTCCTACGAGCAGTACTTC.